This T cell receptor (beta chain) was captured by sequencing in a study of blood T cell repertoires in COVID-19. Original data processing: Estimation of nucleated cell counts relied on the amplification of reference gene primers. Profiling relied on immunoSEQ multiplex PCR, and the TCRdb table lists in-frame clones only, not all of them. V and J calls and clone size are as listed in that table; D and trimming were resolved from the DNA. The data contain some 200,000 clones, 90% to 95% of them singletons. Germline V CDR1 and CDR2: WSHSY, SAAADI. The CDR3 is 15 residues long. V was shortened by 7 bases and J by 3 bases, with 16 bases between the two germline ends.

Material for sequencing was peripheral blood. The clonotype comes from a man between 25 and 39 years old with COVID-19, enrolled during active disease. The chain combines TRBV10-2 with TRBJ1-5; D is undetermined. The CDR3 sequence is CASTGGRRDNQPQHF. Here the CDR3 DNA reads TGCGCCAGCACCGGAGGGAGGAGGGACAATCAGCCCCAGCATTTT.